Presented here are 26 T cell receptor beta chains from one specimen sequenced in a study of response to subunit inactivated influenza vaccine. MiXCR, run by TCRdb on the RT-PCR reads, gives a single entry per CDR3 protein. The sample records about 780,000 distinct CDR3 sequences, roughly 20% being singletons. Material: PBMCs from blood, obtained around 5 days after vaccination. The receptors stem from a man between 45 and 60 years old who received an inactivated influenza vaccine.

This clonotype came up many times. The V call is TRBV12-3 or TRBV12-4, the J call TRBJ1-1, with 7 positions matching TRBD1. The CDR3 consists of 20 residues. Trimming cost V 5 bases and J 1 base; bases outside gene matches: 22. The CDR3 here is CASSHSPLFWQGVWNTEAFF. Here the CDR3 DNA reads TGTGCCAGCAGTCATTCCCCCCTCTTCTGGCAGGGGGTATGGAACACTGAAGCTTTCTTT.

This clonotype appeared a few times. V usage is TRBV20-1 and J usage is TRBJ2-7; 10 nucleotides agree with TRBD2. Trimming took 1 base from V and 4 from J; bases not matched to a gene: 7. Germline V CDR1 and CDR2: DFQATT, SNEGSKA (reference sequence). The CDR3 consists of 15 residues. The CDR3 DNA follows: TGCAGTGCTAGAGCGTCTAGCGGGAGTCTGTACGAGCAGTACTTC. Its protein is CSARASSGSLYEQYF.

The genes are TRBV15 and TRBJ2-5; maybe TRBD2 (8 bases). The CDR3 length is 16 residues. V gave up 7 bases and J gave up 2 bases, with 20 bases separating them. Germline V gene lookup returns CDR1 LNHNV and CDR2 YYDKDF (reference sequence). The CDR3 reads CATTHQRGTAQETQYF. For the CDR3, the DNA is TGTGCCACCACCCACCAGCGGGGGACAGCACAAGAGACCCAGTACTTC.

The chain carries TRBV10-3 and TRBJ2-5, with 9 positions matching TRBD2. V was pared by 3 bases and J by 4 bases, with 12 bases of the junction left unmatched. The germline gives CDR1 ENHRY, CDR2 SYGVKD. There are 17 residues in the CDR3. The CDR3 nucleotides read TGTGCCATCAGTGATGCCTCCGGGACTAGCCGAAGAGAGACCCAGTACTTC. Amino acids: CAISDASGTSRRETQYF.

This clonotype was detected a few times. V and J are TRBV29-1 and TRBJ2-3, with 16 nucleotides matching TRBD2. There are 18 residues in the CDR3. Germline values: CDR1 SQVTM, CDR2 ANQGSEA. Trimming took 1 base from V and 7 from J; bases not matched to a gene: 11. The CDR3 loop is CSVEASGLAGGQWYTQYF. In DNA, the CDR3 is TGCAGCGTTGAAGCTTCGGGACTAGCGGGAGGGCAATGGTATACGCAGTATTTT.

This clonotype was observed a few times. The J gene is TRBJ2-6, the V gene TRBV12-3 or TRBV12-4, with D possibly TRBD1 on 5 matching bases. V lost 6 bases and J 1 base, leaving 10 bases between the germline ends. There are 15 residues in the CDR3. CDR3 protein: CASRSGWSGANVLTF. CDR3 in DNA: TGTGCCAGCAGATCAGGGTGGTCTGGGGCCAACGTCCTGACTTTC.

This clonotype was counted many times. This chain uses TRBV5-1 with TRBJ2-7; 12 nucleotides line up with TRBD2. This CDR3 has 18 residues. Germline CDR1 reads SGHRS; CDR2 reads YFSETQ. V shed 3 bases and J 3 bases; nucleotides not matched to a gene: 13. The CDR3 loop reads CASSYRTSGAHPYYEQYF. The CDR3 bases are TGCGCCAGCAGCTACCGGACTAGCGGGGCCCACCCCTACTACGAGCAGTACTTC.

This clonotype was detected a few times. The chain links TRBV4-3 to TRBJ2-1; no clear D. Germline V gives CDR1 LGHNA, CDR2 YSLEER. Trimming removed 1 base at V and 9 bases at J, with 16 bases between. This CDR3 is built from 15 residues. Written as DNA, the CDR3 is TGCGCCAGCAGCCAAGTAGGCCAGGTTAAGGGTGAGCAGTTCTTC. Its protein is CASSQVGQVKGEQFF.

This clonotype has just a few counts. Mismatch with germline at one junction end may stem from a read error. The V and J genes are TRBV20-1 and TRBJ2-5, with TRBD2 identical over 10 bases. The CDR3 covers 15 residues. The germline CDR1 and CDR2 sequences are DFQATT and SNEGSKA (reference sequence). CDR3 residues: CSARDPLAGHPAQSF. The CDR3 bases are TGCAGTGCTAGAGATCCACTAGCGGGGCACCCGGCCCAGTCCTTC.

This clonotype appeared many times. This CDR3 reads CASSALGAQYNEQFF. CDR3 DNA: TGTGCCAGCAGCGCGCTGGGGGCCCAGTACAATGAGCAGTTCTTC. The chain uses TRBV11-2 and TRBJ2-1; possibly TRBD1 for D (6 bases). The CDR3 is 15 residues long. The germline V and J ends were trimmed by 5 bases and 4 bases, with 15 bases remaining between them. Germline V CDR1 and CDR2: SGHAT, FQNNGV.

In DNA, the CDR3 is TGTGCCAGCAGTTCCGTAGCGGGGGGCCGCACAGATACGCAGTATTTT. Amino acid sequence: CASSSVAGGRTDTQYF. The V call is TRBV12-3 or TRBV12-4, the J call TRBJ2-3; TRBD2 matches at 10 bases. This CDR3 is 16 amino acids long. The V segment lost 4 bases and the J segment 1 base; nucleotides outside the gene matches: 5.

This clonotype has a handful of counts. The chain has TRBV25-1 and TRBJ2-3, with 10 nucleotides matching TRBD2. This CDR3 contains 16 residues. CDR1 is MGHDK, CDR2 SYGVNS, per germline. J was trimmed by 3 bases and V by 3 bases; bases with no gene match: 6. In nucleotides, the CDR3 is TGTGCCAGCAGTGATTTTACTAGCGGGGAAACAGATACGCAGTATTTT. Residues: CASSDFTSGETDTQYF.

J is TRBJ2-3 and V is TRBV11-2; TRBD2 aligns across 11 bases. Germline V gene lookup returns CDR1 SGHAT and CDR2 FQNNGV. The ends lost 4 bases at V and 5 bases at J; junction bases unmatched: 17. The CDR3 covers 19 residues. The chain's CDR3 is CASSSLRPFSGRAEDTQYF. The CDR3 bases are TGTGCCAGCAGCTCGTTGAGACCATTTAGCGGGAGGGCCGAAGATACGCAGTATTTT.

The V gene is TRBV7-6, the J gene TRBJ2-5, with TRBD2 matching 7 bases. Germline CDR1 is SGHVS and CDR2 is FNYEAQ. The CDR3 is 18 residues long. The V gene end was trimmed by 0 bases and the J gene end by 4 bases; junction bases not matched to a gene: 14. The CDR3 region is CASSLALGGSGLRETQYF. The DNA of the CDR3 is TGTGCCAGCAGCTTAGCGCTAGGTGGTAGCGGGCTCCGAGAGACCCAGTACTTC. The full variable domain, its missing parts supplied by reference TRBV7-6 and TRBJ2-5, is GAGVSQSPRYKVTKRGQDVALRCDPISGHVSLYWYRQALGQGPEFLTYFNYEAQQDKSGLPNDRFSAERPEGSISTLTIQRTEQRDSAMYRCASSLALGGSGLRETQYFGPGTRLLVL.

In its sample, this clonotype was seen a few times. The CDR3: CASSLDRVMNTEAFF. The CDR3 DNA sequence: TGTGCCAGCAGCTTGGACAGGGTTATGAACACTGAAGCTTTCTTT. The genes are TRBV12-3 or TRBV12-4 and TRBJ1-1; 8 nucleotides line up with TRBD1. Trimming at V came to 6 bases and at J to 0 bases, leaving 6 bases not matched to a gene. The CDR3 extends over 15 amino acids.

This clonotype was detected a few times. The rearrangement uses TRBV6-2 or TRBV6-3 and TRBJ1-2; D remains ambiguous. Trimming pared 5 bases from V and 4 bases from J, leaving 14 bases between. This CDR3 contains 14 residues. CDR1 and CDR2 from the germline V gene are MNHEY and SVGEGT. CDR3: CASSPPGSLYGYTF. In DNA form, the CDR3 reads TGTGCCAGCAGTCCACCGGGCAGTCTCTATGGCTACACCTTC.

CDR3 sequence (DNA): TGTGCCAGCAGTGTGGGAGACAGGGCTAGGTTCTTC. Residues: CASSVGDRARFF. This rearrangement joins TRBV2 to TRBJ2-1; TRBD1 matches at 7 bases. With 4 bases clipped from V and 15 bases from J, the junction kept 9 bases outside the gene matches. The CDR3 is made up of 12 amino acids. Germline V gene sequence: CDR1 SNHLY, CDR2 FYNNEI. Filled out from reference TRBV2 and TRBJ2-1, the complete variable domain reads EPEVTQTPSHQVTQMGQEVILRCVPISNHLYFYWYRQILGQKVEFLVSFYNNEISEKSEIFDDQFSVERPDGSNFTLKIRSTKLEDSAMYFCASSVGDRARFFGPGTRLTVL.

The table lists this clonotype with many counts. The chain links TRBV18 to TRBJ2-3; no clear D. Germline CDR1 reads KGHSH; CDR2 reads LQKENI. The ends were cut back, 0 bases at V and 5 bases at J, with 6 bases in the middle. This CDR3 has 13 residues. CDR3 bases: TGTGCCAGCTCACCACCCTACGGAGATACGCAGTATTTT. It specifies CASSPPYGDTQYF. The whole variable domain, remainder taken from reference TRBV18 and TRBJ2-3, is NAGVMQNPRHLVRRRGQEARLRCSPMKGHSHVYWYRQLPEEGLKFMVYLQKENIIDESGMPKERFSAEFPKEGPSILRIQQVVRGDSAAYFCASSPPYGDTQYFGPGTRLTVL.

V is TRBV4-3 and J is TRBJ2-7, with D unclear. The V gene's germline CDR1 is LGHNA and CDR2 YSLEER. This CDR3 region has 13 residues. V lost 9 bases and J 6 bases, leaving 18 bases between the germline ends. As DNA, the CDR3 is TGCGCCAGTACTATAGGGTTCGATTTCGAGCAGTACTTC. This sequence encodes CASTIGFDFEQYF.

This clonotype was detected only a few times. The chain uses TRBV12-3 or TRBV12-4 and TRBJ1-5; the D gene is possibly TRBD1 (6 bases). The CDR3 loop spans 14 amino acids. Trimming took 6 bases from V and 3 from J, leaving 12 bases between them. The CDR3 protein is CASSRGGNNQPQHF. The CDR3 nucleotides are TGTGCCAGCAGCCGAGGGGGGAACAATCAGCCCCAGCATTTT.

The chain is built from TRBV11-2 and TRBJ2-5; 9 bases map to TRBD1. The V gene end was trimmed by 5 bases and the J gene end by 0 bases; junction bases not matched to a gene: 7. CDR1 and CDR2 from the germline V gene are SGHAT and FQNNGV. The CDR3 totals 16 residues. The chain's CDR3 is CASSVGGQGYQETQYF. CDR3 nucleotide sequence: TGTGCCAGCAGCGTCGGGGGACAGGGATACCAAGAGACCCAGTACTTC.

This clonotype was detected a few times. V gene TRBV20-1 combines with J gene TRBJ2-7, with no clear D. This CDR3 has 15 residues. Germline V gene sequence: CDR1 DFQATT, CDR2 SNEGSKA (reference sequence). Between the trimmed V and J ends, which lost 0 bases and 0 bases, there was a span of 12 bases. The CDR3 protein is CSARDLARSSYEQYF. In DNA form, the CDR3 reads TGCAGTGCTAGAGATTTGGCCAGGAGCTCCTACGAGCAGTACTTC.

In its sample, this clonotype was seen a few times. The V and J genes are TRBV7-2 and TRBJ2-2; D gene uncertain. Germline lookup yields CDR1 SGHTA and CDR2 FQGNSA. Trimming took 2 bases from V and 5 from J, leaving 9 bases between them. This CDR3 region has 14 residues. The CDR3 coding sequence is TGTGCCAGCAGCTTAAGGATTAGAACCGGGGAGCTGTTTTTT. Amino acid sequence: CASSLRIRTGELFF.

This clonotype was found a few times. The CDR3 DNA follows: TGCGCCAGCAGCAATGCTCAGGGGGTCGGTGAAAAACTGTTTTTT. As protein: CASSNAQGVGEKLFF. The V gene is TRBV5-1, the J gene TRBJ1-4; 7 bases map to TRBD1. Germline loops: CDR1 SGHRS, CDR2 YFSETQ. This CDR3 is 15 amino acids long. V trimming: 4 bases; J trimming: 7 bases; junction bases outside the gene matches: 10.

This clonotype turned up a few times. The V and J genes are TRBV7-6 and TRBJ2-3; D is possibly TRBD2 (6 bases). CDR3 length equals 16 residues. Germline lookup yields CDR1 SGHVS and CDR2 FNYEAQ. The V and J ends lost 5 bases and 7 bases respectively, with 22 bases between them. CDR3 region: CASSPRELLPTNTQYF. Written as DNA, the CDR3 is TGTGCCAGCAGCCCACGGGAGCTGCTACCCACGAATACGCAGTATTTT. The complete variable domain, with remaining parts taken from reference TRBV7-6 and TRBJ2-3, reads GAGVSQSPRYKVTKRGQDVALRCDPISGHVSLYWYRQALGQGPEFLTYFNYEAQQDKSGLPNDRFSAERPEGSISTLTIQRTEQRDSAMYRCASSPRELLPTNTQYFGPGTRLTVL.

This clonotype turned up a few times. The rearrangement joins TRBV7-9 to TRBJ2-1; 8 bases agree with TRBD2. The germline V gene encodes CDR1 SEHNR and CDR2 FQNEAQ (reference sequence). V shed 5 bases, J shed 5 bases, and the junction held 14 bases outside the gene matches. The CDR3 covers 17 residues. This CDR3 is CASSADPREGSHNEQFF. The CDR3 bases are TGTGCCAGCAGCGCAGATCCTCGGGAGGGGTCACACAATGAGCAGTTCTTC. Full variable domain (outside the CDR3, taken from reference TRBV7-9 and TRBJ2-1): DTGVSQNPRHKITKRGQNVTFRCDPISEHNRLYWYRQTLGQGPEFLTYFQNEAQLEKSRLLSDRFSAERPKGSFSTLEIQRTEQGDSAMYLCASSADPREGSHNEQFFGPGTRLTVL.